A selection of T cell receptor beta chains follows, all from one sample in a study of blood T cell repertoires in COVID-19. TCRdb's table, derived via immunoSEQ multiplex PCR, lists solely in-frame clones and lacks some. The top ten hold 2.7% of the sample, which has 200,000 to 250,000 clones, approximately 90% seen once. The sequenced sample was peripheral blood. These receptors originate from a man aged 25 to 40 with COVID-19, enrolled during active disease. Each CDR3 is given with its conserved first and last residue. The D gene is left open where the match is weak. Clone size is given for some rows only: seen once, a few or many times, or a class if the clone is expanded.

D gene	J gene	clone size	V gene	CDR3 protein	CDR3 DNA
.	TRBJ2-1	.	TRBV9	CASSVGGGHYNEQFF	TGTGCCAGCAGCGTAGGAGGAGGCCACTACAATGAGCAGTTCTTC
.	TRBJ1-2	.	TRBV9	CASSVGTASYGYTF	TGTGCCAGCAGCGTAGGGACAGCTAGCTATGGCTACACCTTC
.	TRBJ1-1	.	TRBV19	CASSIVSRGGNTEAFF	TGTGCCAGTAGTATAGTATCAAGGGGGGGAAACACTGAAGCTTTCTTT
TRBD2	TRBJ2-1	.	TRBV5-1	CASSLARLAGSNEQFF	TGCGCCAGCAGCTTGGCCAGGCTAGCGGGGAGCAATGAGCAGTTCTTC
TRBD2	TRBJ2-5	.	TRBV28	CASTSAGGSSMETQYF	TGTGCCAGCACCTCAGCGGGAGGTTCTTCGATGGAGACCCAGTACTTC
TRBD1	TRBJ2-3	.	TRBV10-3	CAISGTGVGDTQYF	TGTGCCATCAGTGGGACAGGGGTGGGAGATACGCAGTATTTT
TRBD2	TRBJ2-7	once	TRBV7-2	CASSLDATSGSYEQYF	TGTGCCAGCAGCTTAGACGCGACTAGCGGCTCCTACGAGCAGTACTTC
TRBD1	TRBJ2-7	.	TRBV4-2	CASSPPAEGAVNEQYF	TGTGCCAGCAGCCCACCAGCTGAGGGGGCGGTAAACGAGCAGTACTTC
TRBD1	TRBJ1-5	.	TRBV7-6	CASSLGTGVQSANQPQHF	TGTGCCAGCAGCTTAGGGACAGGGGTTCAGTCGGCAAATCAGCCCCAGCATTTT
.	TRBJ1-1	once	TRBV27	CASSFGGGSEAFF	TGTGCCAGCAGTTTCGGCGGGGGTTCTGAAGCTTTCTTT
TRBD1	TRBJ2-7	.	TRBV13	CASSSLTGYEQYF	TGTGCCAGCAGCTCTCTGACAGGGTACGAGCAGTACTTC
.	TRBJ1-2	.	TRBV29-1	CSVGSDSYGYTF	TGCAGCGTTGGTTCTGACAGTTATGGCTACACCTTC
.	TRBJ2-6	.	TRBV4-2	CASSHTGSSSGANVLTF	TGTGCCAGCAGCCATACAGGGAGCAGCTCTGGGGCCAACGTCCTGACTTTC
.	TRBJ2-3	once	TRBV9	CACGGGYTDTQYF	TGTGCCTGCGGGGGCGGATACACAGATACGCAGTATTTT
.	TRBJ2-1	many	TRBV9	CASSPSTSNEQFF	TGTGCCAGCAGCCCTTCAACTAGCAATGAGCAGTTCTTC
.	TRBJ1-6	.	TRBV5-5	CATTSDGGSPLHF	TGTGCCACCACCTCAGACGGGGGTTCACCCCTCCACTTT
.	TRBJ1-5	few	TRBV7-2	CASSLSRGGNQPQHF	TGTGCCAGCAGCTTAAGCAGGGGAGGCAATCAGCCCCAGCATTTT
TRBD2	TRBJ2-1	.	TRBV28	CASSSSGRLAAAYNEQFF	TGTGCCAGCAGTTCCTCAGGCAGACTAGCGGCCGCCTACAATGAGCAGTTCTTC
.	TRBJ2-7	.	TRBV5-5	CASSLPFTGYEQYF	TGTGCCAGCAGCTTACCTTTTACAGGCTACGAGCAGTACTTC
.	TRBJ1-5	.	TRBV4-2	CASSQGLAEGNQPQHF	TGTGCCAGCAGCCAAGGTCTGGCAGAAGGCAATCAGCCCCAGCATTTT
TRBD1	TRBJ1-4	.	TRBV6-6	CASSYGTVNEKLFF	TGTGCCAGCAGTTACGGGACAGTTAATGAAAAACTGTTTTTT
.	TRBJ1-1	.	TRBV3-1/TRBV3-2	CASSPDSMNTEAFF	TGTGCCAGCAGTCCCGACAGCATGAACACTGAAGCTTTCTTT
.	TRBJ2-1	.	TRBV7-3	CASSLNLFGQGLFF	TGTGCCAGCAGCTTAAATTTATTCGGGCAGGGTCTGTTCTTC
TRBD1	TRBJ2-7	.	TRBV20-1	CSASPTGRSYEQYF	TGCAGTGCTAGTCCGACAGGGCGTTCCTACGAGCAGTACTTC
TRBD1	TRBJ2-1	once	TRBV10-3	CATKDREVEQFF	TGTGCCACTAAAGACAGGGAAGTTGAGCAGTTCTTC
.	TRBJ1-2	.	TRBV7-2	CASSLDYYGYTF	TGTGCCAGCAGCTTAGACTACTATGGCTACACCTTC
TRBD1	TRBJ2-7	.	TRBV19	CASSEGTGPTLTYEQYF	TGTGCCAGTAGTGAAGGGACAGGGCCGACGCTGACCTACGAGCAGTACTTC
TRBD1	TRBJ1-3	.	TRBV7-9	CASSSARDRGPWGNTIYF	TGTGCCAGCAGCTCCGCCAGGGACAGGGGCCCCTGGGGAAACACCATATATTTT
TRBD2	TRBJ2-5	.	TRBV12-5	CASGLGLAAEETQYF	TGTGCTAGTGGTTTGGGACTAGCGGCGGAAGAGACCCAGTACTTC
TRBD1	TRBJ1-1	once	TRBV4-2	CASSHSHRGTEAFF	TGTGCCAGCAGCCACAGCCACAGGGGCACTGAAGCTTTCTTT
.	TRBJ1-2	.	TRBV7-3	CASSEVEGSYGYTF	TGTGCCAGCAGCGAAGTCGAGGGTTCCTATGGCTACACCTTC
TRBD1	TRBJ2-7	once	TRBV28	CASSSPRTGGAYEQYF	TGTGCCAGCAGTTCGCCCCGGACAGGGGGGGCGTACGAGCAGTACTTC
.	TRBJ2-2	.	TRBV28	CASSSGSNTGELFF	TGTGCCAGCAGTTCCGGGTCGAACACCGGGGAGCTGTTTTTT
TRBD1	TRBJ1-2	.	TRBV7-3	CASSFGTGFGYTF	TGTGCCAGCAGCTTTGGGACAGGGTTTGGCTACACCTTC
TRBD1	TRBJ1-6	once	TRBV3-1/TRBV3-2	CASSRVGHRGSYNSPLHF	TGTGCCAGCAGCCGGGTAGGGCACAGGGGCTCCTATAATTCACCCCTCCACTTT
TRBD2	TRBJ2-7	few	TRBV25-1	CASSLAGVNEQYF	TGTGCCAGCAGTCTAGCGGGAGTGAACGAGCAGTACTTC
.	TRBJ1-2	.	TRBV12-3/TRBV12-4	CASSFFTVYGYTF	TGTGCCAGCAGTTTTTTTACAGTCTATGGCTACACCTTC
TRBD2	TRBJ2-7	.	TRBV9	CASSALAGGSAEQYF	TGTGCCAGCAGCGCCCTAGCGGGGGGTAGTGCCGAGCAGTACTTC
TRBD1	TRBJ1-1	.	TRBV19	CASSIWAGGLTEAFF	TGTGCCAGTAGTATTTGGGCAGGGGGGTTAACTGAAGCTTTCTTT
.	TRBJ2-7	.	TRBV9	CASSLSSGEGYEQYF	TGTGCCAGCAGCCTATCGTCCGGGGAAGGGTACGAGCAGTACTTC
TRBD2	TRBJ2-1	.	TRBV5-1	CASSLAPGLAGDHKDYNEQFF	TGCGCCAGCAGCTTGGCTCCGGGACTAGCGGGGGATCACAAAGATTACAATGAGCAGTTCTTC
.	TRBJ1-6	.	TRBV7-2	CASSSRAGTFNSPLHF	TGTGCCAGCAGCTCGAGAGCAGGGACATTTAATTCACCCCTCCACTTT
.	TRBJ1-1	.	TRBV27	CASSYQGPGTEAFF	TGTGCCAGCAGTTACCAGGGCCCCGGGACTGAAGCTTTCTTT
.	TRBJ1-2	.	TRBV7-2	CASSLDGANYGYTF	TGTGCCAGCAGCTTAGACGGAGCTAACTATGGCTACACCTTC
TRBD2	TRBJ2-1	.	TRBV28	CASSSGLAGNEQFF	TGTGCCAGCAGTTCAGGACTAGCGGGGAATGAGCAGTTCTTC
.	TRBJ2-1	.	TRBV7-2	CASSSRGASYNEQFF	TGTGCCAGCAGCTCCCGGGGGGCCTCCTACAATGAGCAGTTCTTC
TRBD1	TRBJ2-7	.	TRBV29-1	CSVGQGTYEQYF	TGCAGCGTTGGACAGGGGACCTACGAGCAGTACTTC